A selection of T cell receptor beta chains follows, all from one sample in a study of T cell changes during pregnancy in multiple sclerosis. The assay was immunoSEQ multiplex PCR, and TCRdb's table has in-frame clones only and misses some. This table holds 50,000 to 65,000 clones, roughly 88% found once. This material consisted of peripheral blood, taken in the third trimester of pregnancy. These receptors all come from a female donor in good health, enrolled as a control in a pregnancy study. Both conserved end residues are part of each CDR3. The D gene is left open where the match is weak. A clone size is listed for some rows: how often the clone was seen (once, few, many), or a class if it is expanded.

j_gene: TRBJ2-1
d_gene: TRBD2
v_gene: TRBV5-6
abundance: .
CDR3nt: TGTGCCAGCAGTTTTCTGGGACTAGCGGGGGGAGCAATTAACAATGAGCAGTTCTTC
CDR3aa: CASSFLGLAGGAINNEQFF

j_gene: TRBJ1-2
d_gene: .
v_gene: TRBV6-5
abundance: .
CDR3nt: TGTGCCAGCAGCGCCACAGGGAACTATGGCTACACCTTC
CDR3aa: CASSATGNYGYTF

j_gene: TRBJ1-2
d_gene: TRBD1
v_gene: TRBV6-4
abundance: .
CDR3nt: TGTGCCAGCAGCCCCGGACAGGGCTTGAGTGGCTACACCTTC
CDR3aa: CASSPGQGLSGYTF

j_gene: TRBJ2-7
d_gene: TRBD2
v_gene: TRBV18
abundance: .
CDR3nt: TGTGCCAGCTCACAGGGACTAGCGGATACCTACGAGCAGTACTTC
CDR3aa: CASSQGLADTYEQYF

j_gene: TRBJ1-1
d_gene: .
v_gene: TRBV6-6
abundance: .
CDR3nt: TGTGCCAGCGCGACCCCCGCCAGGGGCACTGAAGCTTTCTTT
CDR3aa: CASATPARGTEAFF

j_gene: TRBJ2-3
d_gene: .
v_gene: TRBV7-7
abundance: .
CDR3nt: TGTGCTAGCAGCTTAGGAACTACCCCAGATACGCAGTATTTT
CDR3aa: CASSLGTTPDTQYF

j_gene: TRBJ2-5
d_gene: .
v_gene: TRBV4-3
abundance: .
CDR3nt: TGCGCCAGCAGCCTAGAAGCCAGGGAACGAGAGACCCAGTACTTC
CDR3aa: CASSLEARERETQYF

j_gene: TRBJ2-7
d_gene: TRBD1
v_gene: TRBV19
abundance: .
CDR3nt: TGTGCCAGCTCTATCGACAGGGGAATCGGCGAGCAGTACTTC
CDR3aa: CASSIDRGIGEQYF

j_gene: TRBJ2-3
d_gene: TRBD2
v_gene: TRBV27
abundance: .
CDR3nt: TGTGCCAGCAGTTCCCCGGGACTAGCGGGAGGTTTCGATACGCAGTATTTT
CDR3aa: CASSSPGLAGGFDTQYF

j_gene: TRBJ1-2
d_gene: .
v_gene: TRBV19
abundance: .
CDR3nt: TGTGCCAGTAGTATCAGCGGAGCCTATGGCTACACCTTC
CDR3aa: CASSISGAYGYTF

j_gene: TRBJ1-3
d_gene: .
v_gene: TRBV12-5
abundance: .
CDR3nt: TGTGCTAGTGGTTTGCAGGGCAGCTCTGGAAACACCATATATTTT
CDR3aa: CASGLQGSSGNTIYF

j_gene: TRBJ2-3
d_gene: TRBD2
v_gene: TRBV6-1
abundance: .
CDR3nt: TGTGCCAGCAGTGAGGAGGAGGGACTACCTAGCACAGATACGCAGTATTTT
CDR3aa: CASSEEEGLPSTDTQYF

j_gene: TRBJ1-2
d_gene: .
v_gene: TRBV6-1
abundance: .
CDR3nt: TGTGCCAGCAGTGAATATGGCCAGGGTGCGAGTTGGTATGGCTACACCTTC
CDR3aa: CASSEYGQGASWYGYTF

j_gene: TRBJ1-1
d_gene: TRBD1
v_gene: TRBV30
abundance: .
CDR3nt: TGTGCCTGGGGTTTTAGGACAGGGCTCCGGGTGGGCACTGAAGCTTTCTTT
CDR3aa: CAWGFRTGLRVGTEAFF

j_gene: TRBJ1-1
d_gene: .
v_gene: TRBV5-1
abundance: few
CDR3nt: TGCGCCAGCAGCCCGGGGGGGACGGTGAACACTGAAGCTTTCTTT
CDR3aa: CASSPGGTVNTEAFF

j_gene: TRBJ2-7
d_gene: .
v_gene: TRBV27
abundance: once
CDR3nt: TGTGCCAGCAGTTTATCTTGGCGGGCCGCCTACGAGCAGTACTTC
CDR3aa: CASSLSWRAAYEQYF

j_gene: TRBJ2-5
d_gene: .
v_gene: TRBV27
abundance: .
CDR3nt: TGTGCCAGCAGGGGCTCAGATCGGACCCAGTACTTC
CDR3aa: CASRGSDRTQYF

j_gene: TRBJ1-2
d_gene: .
v_gene: TRBV18
abundance: .
CDR3nt: TGTGCCAGCTCACTCCAGGAAGACTATGGCTACACCTTC
CDR3aa: CASSLQEDYGYTF

j_gene: TRBJ1-3
d_gene: TRBD1
v_gene: TRBV18
abundance: .
CDR3nt: TGTGCCAGCTCACCGGGACAGGGTGGAAACACCATATATTTT
CDR3aa: CASSPGQGGNTIYF

j_gene: TRBJ1-5
d_gene: TRBD1
v_gene: TRBV30
abundance: .
CDR3nt: TGTGCCTGGAAACAGGGGGCCGGCAATCAGCCCCAGCATTTT
CDR3aa: CAWKQGAGNQPQHF

j_gene: TRBJ1-1
d_gene: .
v_gene: TRBV2
abundance: once
CDR3nt: TGTGCCAGCAGTACACAGGGTTTGAACACTGAAGCTTTCTTT
CDR3aa: CASSTQGLNTEAFF

j_gene: TRBJ1-2
d_gene: .
v_gene: TRBV7-9
abundance: once
CDR3nt: TGTGCCAGCAGCCCTTTCCAGGGGATTAGGGGCTACACCTTC
CDR3aa: CASSPFQGIRGYTF

j_gene: TRBJ2-7
d_gene: .
v_gene: TRBV18
abundance: few
CDR3nt: TGTGCCAGCTCACCCAACGACGGGAGCTCCTACGAGCAGTACTTC
CDR3aa: CASSPNDGSSYEQYF

j_gene: TRBJ2-2
d_gene: .
v_gene: TRBV15
abundance: .
CDR3nt: TGTGCCACCAGCCGCACCGGGGAGCTGTTTTTT
CDR3aa: CATSRTGELFF

j_gene: TRBJ1-1
d_gene: .
v_gene: TRBV19
abundance: .
CDR3nt: TGTGCCAGTACAAGAGACAGGAACACTGAAGCTTTCTTT
CDR3aa: CASTRDRNTEAFF

j_gene: TRBJ1-1
d_gene: .
v_gene: TRBV6-6
abundance: .
CDR3nt: TGTGCCAGCAGTTACTCGACGGGGGGGACTGAAGCTTTCTTT
CDR3aa: CASSYSTGGTEAFF

j_gene: TRBJ2-5
d_gene: TRBD2
v_gene: TRBV7-9
abundance: .
CDR3nt: TGTGCCAGCAGCGGGGGCCTAGCGGGAGTCCGAGAGACCCAGTACTTC
CDR3aa: CASSGGLAGVRETQYF

j_gene: TRBJ2-5
d_gene: .
v_gene: TRBV4-1
abundance: .
CDR3nt: TGCGCCAGCAGCCAGGAGGGTGGGTGGGAGACCCAGTACTTC
CDR3aa: CASSQEGGWETQYF

j_gene: TRBJ1-1
d_gene: .
v_gene: TRBV10-1
abundance: .
CDR3nt: TGCGCCAGCAGGTCCGGGCCCCAGGGGACTGAAGCTTTCTTT
CDR3aa: CASRSGPQGTEAFF

j_gene: TRBJ1-2
d_gene: .
v_gene: TRBV5-1
abundance: few
CDR3nt: TGCGCCAGCAGCTTGGGGCTCAGGGCGAACTATGGCTACACCTTC
CDR3aa: CASSLGLRANYGYTF

j_gene: TRBJ2-1
d_gene: .
v_gene: TRBV7-2
abundance: once
CDR3nt: TGTGCCAGCAGCTTAGCTCTCTACTCCTACAATGAGCAGTTCTTC
CDR3aa: CASSLALYSYNEQFF

j_gene: TRBJ2-1
d_gene: TRBD1
v_gene: TRBV7-6
abundance: .
CDR3nt: TGTGCCAGCAGCCAAGGGGGCCCTTACAATGAGCAGTTCTTC
CDR3aa: CASSQGGPYNEQFF

j_gene: TRBJ1-2
d_gene: .
v_gene: TRBV5-6
abundance: .
CDR3nt: TGTGCCAGCAGCTTGACAGGGAATGGCTACACCTTC
CDR3aa: CASSLTGNGYTF

j_gene: TRBJ1-3
d_gene: .
v_gene: TRBV7-9
abundance: .
CDR3nt: TGTGCCAGCAGCCCGGACGTAGGGGTGGCCCGGCCGGGAAACACCATATATTTT
CDR3aa: CASSPDVGVARPGNTIYF

j_gene: TRBJ1-2
d_gene: .
v_gene: TRBV5-6
abundance: .
CDR3nt: TGTGCCAGCAGCCCGAGGCGGGAGACTTTCTATGGCTACACCTTC
CDR3aa: CASSPRRETFYGYTF

j_gene: TRBJ1-5
d_gene: .
v_gene: TRBV27
abundance: .
CDR3nt: TGTGCCAGCGGCGGAAGCAATCAGCCCCAGCATTTT
CDR3aa: CASGGSNQPQHF

j_gene: TRBJ1-1
d_gene: TRBD1
v_gene: TRBV19
abundance: .
CDR3nt: TGTGCCAGCCGACAGGGTTTAAGGGGTCCAACTGAAGCTTTCTTT
CDR3aa: CASRQGLRGPTEAFF

j_gene: TRBJ2-6
d_gene: .
v_gene: TRBV5-6
abundance: once
CDR3nt: TGTGCCAGCAGCTTCCCGTCTGGGGCCAACGTCCTGACTTTC
CDR3aa: CASSFPSGANVLTF

j_gene: TRBJ1-2
d_gene: .
v_gene: TRBV6-4
abundance: .
CDR3nt: TGTGCCAGCAGGGAGGGATTGGGCTACACCTTC
CDR3aa: CASREGLGYTF

j_gene: TRBJ2-7
d_gene: .
v_gene: TRBV27
abundance: .
CDR3nt: TGTGCCAGCAGTTTAGACTTTAACCGGGACGAGCAGTACTTC
CDR3aa: CASSLDFNRDEQYF

j_gene: TRBJ2-2
d_gene: .
v_gene: TRBV2
abundance: once
CDR3nt: TGTGCCAGCAGTGGGCAGACAAACACCGGGGAGCTGTTTTTT
CDR3aa: CASSGQTNTGELFF

j_gene: TRBJ1-4
d_gene: .
v_gene: TRBV30
abundance: .
CDR3nt: TGTGCCTGGAGGGACACGAAAAATGAAAAACTGTTTTTT
CDR3aa: CAWRDTKNEKLFF

j_gene: TRBJ2-5
d_gene: TRBD2
v_gene: TRBV10-2
abundance: .
CDR3nt: TGCGCCAGCAGGATACTAGCGGGAGAGACCCAGTACTTC
CDR3aa: CASRILAGETQYF

j_gene: TRBJ2-2
d_gene: .
v_gene: TRBV21-1
abundance: .
CDR3nt: TGTGCCAGCAGCATCCACAGGGTAACCGGGGAGCTGTTTTTT
CDR3aa: CASSIHRVTGELFF

j_gene: TRBJ2-3
d_gene: TRBD1
v_gene: TRBV5-1
abundance: .
CDR3nt: TGCGCCAGCAGCCCCGACAGGGGCTCAGATACGCAGTATTTT
CDR3aa: CASSPDRGSDTQYF

j_gene: TRBJ1-2
d_gene: .
v_gene: TRBV27
abundance: .
CDR3nt: TGTGCCAGCAGGGGGGCCTTTTCATATGGCTACACCTTC
CDR3aa: CASRGAFSYGYTF

j_gene: TRBJ2-7
d_gene: .
v_gene: TRBV5-5
abundance: .
CDR3nt: TGTGCCAGCAGCGTAGCGCCGAGCTCCTACGAGCAGTACTTC
CDR3aa: CASSVAPSSYEQYF

j_gene: TRBJ1-6
d_gene: .
v_gene: TRBV6-5
abundance: .
CDR3nt: TGTGCCAGCAGTTACGGGGGGTATAATTCACCCCTCCACTTT
CDR3aa: CASSYGGYNSPLHF

j_gene: TRBJ2-3
d_gene: TRBD2
v_gene: TRBV29-1
abundance: .
CDR3nt: TGCAGCGCCGTGGGGACTAGTGCACTTGGTACAGATACGCAGTATTTT
CDR3aa: CSAVGTSALGTDTQYF

j_gene: TRBJ2-7
d_gene: TRBD2
v_gene: TRBV9
abundance: .
CDR3nt: TGTGCCAGCAGCGTAGGCCCGGGGGGGACCTCCTACGAGCAGTACTTC
CDR3aa: CASSVGPGGTSYEQYF

j_gene: TRBJ1-1
d_gene: TRBD1
v_gene: TRBV18
abundance: .
CDR3nt: TGTGCCAGCTCACCACCGATTGGACAGGGAAGACTGAACACTGAAGCTTTCTTT
CDR3aa: CASSPPIGQGRLNTEAFF

j_gene: TRBJ2-1
d_gene: .
v_gene: TRBV18
abundance: .
CDR3nt: TGTGCCAGCTCACCGGTCAGGGCCTACAATGAGCAGTTCTTC
CDR3aa: CASSPVRAYNEQFF

j_gene: TRBJ2-3
d_gene: .
v_gene: TRBV9
abundance: once
CDR3nt: TGTGCCAGCACCCAAACTAGCTTCGGGGATACGCAGTATTTT
CDR3aa: CASTQTSFGDTQYF

j_gene: TRBJ2-5
d_gene: .
v_gene: TRBV27
abundance: once
CDR3nt: TGTGCCAGCAGTCAAGGGGGGACCCAGTACTTC
CDR3aa: CASSQGGTQYF

j_gene: TRBJ2-7
d_gene: .
v_gene: TRBV27
abundance: .
CDR3nt: TGTGCCAGCAGTTCCTTGACAACACAAAGCTCCTACGAGCAGTACTTC
CDR3aa: CASSSLTTQSSYEQYF